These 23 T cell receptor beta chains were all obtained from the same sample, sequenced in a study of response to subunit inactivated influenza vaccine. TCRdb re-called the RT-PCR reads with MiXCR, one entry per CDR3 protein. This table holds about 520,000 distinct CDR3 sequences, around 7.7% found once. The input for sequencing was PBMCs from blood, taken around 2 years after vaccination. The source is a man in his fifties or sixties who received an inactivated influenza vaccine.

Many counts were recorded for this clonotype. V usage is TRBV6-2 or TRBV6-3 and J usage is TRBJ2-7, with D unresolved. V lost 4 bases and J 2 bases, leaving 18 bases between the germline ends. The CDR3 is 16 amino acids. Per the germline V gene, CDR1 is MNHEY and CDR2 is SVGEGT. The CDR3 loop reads CASSSDTGRTPYEQYF. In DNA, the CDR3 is TGTGCCAGCAGTTCCGACACCGGACGAACCCCCTACGAGCAGTACTTC.

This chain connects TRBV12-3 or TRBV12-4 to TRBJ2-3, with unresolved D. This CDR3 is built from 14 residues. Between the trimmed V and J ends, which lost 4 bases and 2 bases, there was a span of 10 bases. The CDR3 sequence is CASSSRWDTDTQYF. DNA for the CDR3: TGTGCCAGCAGTTCTCGATGGGACACAGATACGCAGTATTTT.

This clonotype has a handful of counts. The CDR3 DNA reads TGTGCCACCAGTGGTGGGACAGGGGACTACAATGAGCAGTTCTTC. Amino acids: CATSGGTGDYNEQFF. The chain is built from TRBV24-1 and TRBJ2-1, with TRBD1 matching 10 bases. V shed 5 bases and J 3 bases; nucleotides not matched to a gene: 3. CDR1 and CDR2 (germline): KGHDR, SFDVKD. The CDR3 has 15 residues.

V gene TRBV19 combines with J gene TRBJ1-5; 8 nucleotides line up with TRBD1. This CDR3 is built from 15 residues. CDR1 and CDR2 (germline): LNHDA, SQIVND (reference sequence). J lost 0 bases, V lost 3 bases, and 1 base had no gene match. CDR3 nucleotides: TGTGCCAGTAGTATGGGACAGGATAGCAATCAGCCCCAGCATTTT. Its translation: CASSMGQDSNQPQHF.

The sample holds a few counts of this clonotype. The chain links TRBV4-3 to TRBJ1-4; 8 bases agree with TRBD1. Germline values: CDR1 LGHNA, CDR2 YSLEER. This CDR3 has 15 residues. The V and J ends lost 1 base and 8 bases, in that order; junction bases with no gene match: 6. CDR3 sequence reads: CASSQVRQGREKLFF. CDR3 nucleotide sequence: TGCGCCAGCAGCCAAGTTCGACAGGGGCGGGAAAAACTGTTTTTT.

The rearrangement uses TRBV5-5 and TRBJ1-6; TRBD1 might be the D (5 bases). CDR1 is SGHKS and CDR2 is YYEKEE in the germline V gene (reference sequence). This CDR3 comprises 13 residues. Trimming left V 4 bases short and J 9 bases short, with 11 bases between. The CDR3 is CASSRDGVSPLHF. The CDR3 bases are TGTGCCAGCAGCCGGGACGGAGTTTCACCCCTCCACTTT. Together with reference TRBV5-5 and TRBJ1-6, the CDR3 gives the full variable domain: DAGVTQSPTHLIKTRGQQVTLRCSPISGHKSVSWYQQVLGQGPQFIFQYYEKEERGRGNFPDRFSARQFPNYSSELNVNALLLGDSALYLCASSRDGVSPLHFGNGTRLTVT.

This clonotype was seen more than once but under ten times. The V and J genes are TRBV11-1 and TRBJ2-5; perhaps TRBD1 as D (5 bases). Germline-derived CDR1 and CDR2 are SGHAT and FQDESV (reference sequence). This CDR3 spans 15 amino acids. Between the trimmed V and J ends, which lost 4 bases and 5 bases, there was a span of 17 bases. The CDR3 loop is CASSSTVSLGETQYF. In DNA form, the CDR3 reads TGTGCCAGCAGCTCGACAGTTTCCTTGGGGGAGACCCAGTACTTC.

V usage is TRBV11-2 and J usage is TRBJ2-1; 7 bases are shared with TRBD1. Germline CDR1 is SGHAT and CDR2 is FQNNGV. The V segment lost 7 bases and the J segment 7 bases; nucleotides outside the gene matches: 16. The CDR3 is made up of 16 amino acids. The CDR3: CASTPVRGGPGNEQFF. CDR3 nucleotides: TGTGCCAGCACCCCAGTAAGAGGGGGCCCGGGGAATGAGCAGTTCTTC.

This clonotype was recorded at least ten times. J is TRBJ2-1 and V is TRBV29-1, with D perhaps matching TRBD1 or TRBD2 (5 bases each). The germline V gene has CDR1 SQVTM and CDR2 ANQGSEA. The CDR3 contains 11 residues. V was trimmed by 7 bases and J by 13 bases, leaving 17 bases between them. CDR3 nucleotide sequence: TGCAGCGCTTCGCTGTTGGGGGTCCAGTTCTTC. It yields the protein CSASLLGVQFF.

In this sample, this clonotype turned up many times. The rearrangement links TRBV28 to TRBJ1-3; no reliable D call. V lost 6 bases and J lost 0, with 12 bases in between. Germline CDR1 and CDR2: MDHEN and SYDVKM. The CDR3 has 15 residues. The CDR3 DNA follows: TGTGCCAGCAGCCCTCCAAGGGTCTCTGGAAACACCATATATTTT. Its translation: CASSPPRVSGNTIYF.

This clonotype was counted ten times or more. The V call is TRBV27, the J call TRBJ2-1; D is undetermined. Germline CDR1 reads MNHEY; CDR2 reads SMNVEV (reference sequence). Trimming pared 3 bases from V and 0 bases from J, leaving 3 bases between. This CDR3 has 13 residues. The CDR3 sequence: CASSFSSYNEQFF. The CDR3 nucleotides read TGTGCCAGCAGTTTTTCCTCCTACAATGAGCAGTTCTTC.

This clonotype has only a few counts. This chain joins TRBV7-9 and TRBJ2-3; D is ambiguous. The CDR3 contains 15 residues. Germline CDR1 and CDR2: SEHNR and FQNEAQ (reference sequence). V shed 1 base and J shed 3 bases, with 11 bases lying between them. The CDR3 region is CASSLDLSETDTQYF. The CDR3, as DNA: TGTGCCAGCAGCTTAGATCTATCAGAAACAGATACGCAGTATTTT.

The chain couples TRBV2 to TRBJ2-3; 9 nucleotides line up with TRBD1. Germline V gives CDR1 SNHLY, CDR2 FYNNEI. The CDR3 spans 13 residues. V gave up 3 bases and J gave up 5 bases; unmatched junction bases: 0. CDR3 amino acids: CASSEGQGDTQYF. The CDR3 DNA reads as TGTGCCAGCAGTGAGGGACAGGGAGATACGCAGTATTTT.

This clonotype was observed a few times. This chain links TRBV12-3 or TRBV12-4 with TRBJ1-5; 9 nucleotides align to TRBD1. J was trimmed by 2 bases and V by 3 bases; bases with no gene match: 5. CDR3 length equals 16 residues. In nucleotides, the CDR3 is TGTGCCAGCAGTTTTTGGGACAGGGTTCGCAATCAGCCCCAGCATTTT. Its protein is CASSFWDRVRNQPQHF.

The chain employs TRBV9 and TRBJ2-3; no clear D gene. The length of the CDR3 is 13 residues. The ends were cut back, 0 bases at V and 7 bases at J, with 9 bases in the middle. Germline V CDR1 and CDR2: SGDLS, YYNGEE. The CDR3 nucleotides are TGTGCCAGCAGCGTAGACAATCCTAATACGCAGTATTTT. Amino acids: CASSVDNPNTQYF.

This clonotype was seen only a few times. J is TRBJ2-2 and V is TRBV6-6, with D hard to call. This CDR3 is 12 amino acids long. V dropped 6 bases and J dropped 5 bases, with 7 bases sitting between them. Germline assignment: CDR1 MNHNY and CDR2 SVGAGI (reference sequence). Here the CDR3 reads CASRWGTGELFF. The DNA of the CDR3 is TGTGCCAGCAGATGGGGAACCGGGGAGCTGTTTTTT.

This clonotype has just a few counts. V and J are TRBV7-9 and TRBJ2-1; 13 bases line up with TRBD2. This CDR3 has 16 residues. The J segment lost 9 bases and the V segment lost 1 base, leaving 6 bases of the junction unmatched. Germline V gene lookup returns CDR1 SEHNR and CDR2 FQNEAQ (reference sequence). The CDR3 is CASSLVWTSGSGEQFF. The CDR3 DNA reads TGTGCCAGCAGCTTAGTTTGGACTAGCGGGAGTGGTGAGCAGTTCTTC.

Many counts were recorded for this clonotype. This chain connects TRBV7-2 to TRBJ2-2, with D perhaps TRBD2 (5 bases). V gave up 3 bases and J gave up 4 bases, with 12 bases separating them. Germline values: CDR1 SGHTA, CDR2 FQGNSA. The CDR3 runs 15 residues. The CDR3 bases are TGTGCCAGCAGCTTCCACCAAGGAGGCACCGGGGAGCTGTTTTTT. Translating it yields CASSFHQGGTGELFF.

CDR3 nucleotide sequence: TGTGCCAGCAGCTTAGGGGTGGGGCAGCTCGGCATTCAGTACTTC. Translating gives CASSLGVGQLGIQYF. J is TRBJ2-4 and V is TRBV11-1, with D perhaps TRBD1 (5 bases). Germline V gives CDR1 SGHAT, CDR2 FQDESV (reference sequence). Deletions cut 1 base from V and 9 bases from J, with 16 bases between. This CDR3 contains 15 residues.

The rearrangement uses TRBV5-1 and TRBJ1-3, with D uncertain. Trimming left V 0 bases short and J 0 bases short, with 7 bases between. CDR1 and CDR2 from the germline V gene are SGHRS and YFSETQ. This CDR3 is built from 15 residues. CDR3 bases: TGCGCCAGCAGCTTGGACATAACCTCTGGAAACACCATATATTTT. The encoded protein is CASSLDITSGNTIYF.

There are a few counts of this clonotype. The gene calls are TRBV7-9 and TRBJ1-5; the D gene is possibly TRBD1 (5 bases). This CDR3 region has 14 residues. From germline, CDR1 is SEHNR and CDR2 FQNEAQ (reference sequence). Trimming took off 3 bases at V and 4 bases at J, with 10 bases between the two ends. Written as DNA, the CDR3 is TGTGCCAGCAGCTTGCCAGGGTATAATCAGCCCCAGCATTTT. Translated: CASSLPGYNQPQHF.

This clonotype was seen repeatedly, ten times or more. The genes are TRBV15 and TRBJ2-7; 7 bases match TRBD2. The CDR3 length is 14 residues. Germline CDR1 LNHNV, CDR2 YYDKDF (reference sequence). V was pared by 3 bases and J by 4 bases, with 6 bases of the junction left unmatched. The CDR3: CATSSGGSRYEQYF. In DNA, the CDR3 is TGTGCCACCAGCAGCGGCGGGAGTCGGTACGAGCAGTACTTC.

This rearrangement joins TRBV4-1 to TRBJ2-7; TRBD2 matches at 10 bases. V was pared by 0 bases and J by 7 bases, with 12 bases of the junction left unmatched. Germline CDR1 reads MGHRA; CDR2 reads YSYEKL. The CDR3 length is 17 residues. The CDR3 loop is CASSQDRKTSGSEEQYF. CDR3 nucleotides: TGCGCCAGCAGCCAAGATCGAAAGACTAGCGGGTCAGAGGAGCAGTACTTC.